This T cell receptor (beta chain) was sequenced during a study of blood T cell repertoires in COVID-19. On the study more broadly: The study drew acute and convalescent COVID-19 samples from the United States, Italy and Spain.

In the original workflow: Counts of nucleated cells, estimated from reference gene primer amplification, were obtained. Generated by immunoSEQ multiplex PCR, the TCRdb table keeps only in-frame clones and is missing some. That table furnishes V, J and clone size, whereas the DNA furnished D and trimming. The sample lists roughly 140,000 clones, around 90% occurring once. The sequencing sample was made of peripheral blood. This clonotype was sampled from an elderly woman with acute or convalescent COVID-19.

The CDR3 sequence is CASSLGIADYNEQFF. The DNA for the CDR3 is TGCGCCAGCAGCTTGGGAATAGCGGACTACAATGAGCAGTTCTTC. The rearrangement joins TRBV5-1 to TRBJ2-1, with D maybe TRBD2 (6 bases). Germline CDR1 is SGHRS and CDR2 is YFSETQ. V lost 0 bases to trimming and J lost 3 bases, with 10 bases between them. CDR3 length: 15 amino acids. Full variable domain (outside the CDR3, taken from reference TRBV5-1 and TRBJ2-1): KAGVTQTPRYLIKTRGQQVTLSCSPISGHRSVSWYQQTPGQGLQFLFEYFSETQRNKGNFPGRFSGRQFSNSRSEMNVSTLELGDSALYLCASSLGIADYNEQFFGPGTRLTVL.